A single sample is the source of the 7 T cell receptor beta chains below, sequenced in a study of blood T cell repertoires in COVID-19. Method: immunoSEQ multiplex PCR; TCRdb's copy keeps in-frame clones and lacks some. The data hold 400,000 to 450,000 clones, with more than 80% observed a single time. Specimen: peripheral blood. The source of these receptors is a woman between 25 and 40 years old with active or convalescent COVID-19.

CDR3 bases: TGTGCCAGCAGCCTCCGGGACTTAAGATACAACTATGGCTACACCTTC. As protein: CASSLRDLRYNYGYTF. The chain couples TRBV21-1 to TRBJ1-2. TRBV21-1 has pseudogene status. This CDR3 spans 16 amino acids.

The chain combines TRBV7-6 with TRBJ1-6; possible D gene TRBD1, 5 bases. In germline, CDR1 is SGHVS, CDR2 FNYEAQ. The V end was cut by 3 bases, the J end by 0 bases, with 6 bases between. There are 15 residues in the CDR3. CDR3 region: CASSFDSSYNSPLHF. The CDR3 nucleotides are TGTGCCAGCAGCTTTGACAGCTCCTATAATTCACCCCTCCACTTT.

The chain joins TRBV14 to TRBJ2-7; 8 nucleotides match TRBD2. V was pared by 2 bases and J by 7 bases, with 7 bases of the junction left unmatched. The CDR3 length is 14 residues. Germline V gene sequence: CDR1 SGHDN, CDR2 FVKESK. In DNA form, the CDR3 reads TGTGCCAGCAGCCAATTGCGGGGGGCCCTGGAGCAGTACTTC. This codes for CASSQLRGALEQYF.

The chain carries TRBV19 and TRBJ1-2; TRBD1 agrees at 7 bases. The length of the CDR3 is 13 residues. The trim removed 9 bases at V and 7 bases at J, leaving 11 bases unmatched. Germline V gives CDR1 LNHDA, CDR2 SQIVND (reference sequence). CDR3 sequence: CASTTQGFAGYTF. In DNA form, the CDR3 reads TGTGCCAGCACCACACAGGGGTTCGCTGGCTACACCTTC.

The V and J genes are TRBV9 and TRBJ1-6; D is undetermined. The germline gives CDR1 SGDLS, CDR2 YYNGEE. The length of the CDR3 is 14 residues. With 3 bases removed from V and 0 bases from J, the gap between germline ends came to 4 bases. The CDR3 region has the DNA TGTGCCAGCAGCGACGGCTCCTATAATTCACCCCTCCACTTT. Translated: CASSDGSYNSPLHF.

The V and J genes are TRBV25-1 and TRBJ2-3, with 8 bases that match TRBD1. The germline V gene has CDR1 MGHDK and CDR2 SYGVNS. This CDR3 is built from 17 residues. Trimming at V came to 7 bases and at J to 0 bases, leaving 12 bases not matched to a gene. The CDR3 spells CASTQGAPISSTDTQYF. The CDR3 DNA sequence: TGTGCCAGCACCCAGGGGGCGCCGATATCTAGCACAGATACGCAGTATTTT.

This chain joins TRBV11-2 and TRBJ1-2, with TRBD1 matching over 7 bases. This CDR3 is 15 amino acids long. With 2 bases clipped from V and 8 bases from J, the junction kept 11 bases outside the gene matches. Germline V gene sequence: CDR1 SGHAT, CDR2 FQNNGV. The CDR3 protein is CASSLYSTGSEGYTF. The CDR3 DNA is TGTGCCAGCAGCTTATATTCGACAGGGTCAGAGGGCTACACCTTC.